A selection of T cell receptor beta chains follows, all from one sample in a study of blood T cell repertoires in COVID-19. Assay used: immunoSEQ multiplex PCR; TCRdb lists only in-frame clones, some missing. The table has approximately 100,000 clones, around 89% seen once. The sample was peripheral blood. These receptors all come from a woman older than 75 with acute or convalescent COVID-19. Each CDR3 is given with its conserved first and last residue. The order of the fields is D gene, clone size, J gene, V gene, CDR3 protein, CDR3 DNA. A D gene is named only where the DNA matches it firmly. Expanded clones get a size class; other rows say once, few or many, or leave the size out.

d_call: NA; clone_size: NA; j_call: TRBJ1-5; v_call: TRBV18; cdr3_aa: CASSPAGASNQPQHF; cdr3_nt: TGTGCCAGCTCACCAGCGGGGGCTAGCAATCAGCCCCAGCATTTT
d_call: TRBD2; clone_size: few; j_call: TRBJ2-5; v_call: TRBV11-3; cdr3_aa: CASSFGGGYQETQYF; cdr3_nt: TGTGCCAGCAGCTTTGGCGGGGGGTACCAAGAGACCCAGTACTTC
d_call: NA; clone_size: NA; j_call: TRBJ1-5; v_call: TRBV7-8; cdr3_aa: CASSLAGPNSNQPQHF; cdr3_nt: TGTGCCAGCAGCTTAGCGGGCCCGAATAGCAATCAGCCCCAGCATTTT
d_call: TRBD1; clone_size: NA; j_call: TRBJ1-5; v_call: TRBV19; cdr3_aa: CASQLQGPSNQPQHF; cdr3_nt: TGTGCCAGTCAGCTACAGGGGCCTAGCAATCAGCCCCAGCATTTT
d_call: NA; clone_size: few; j_call: TRBJ1-1; v_call: TRBV3-1/TRBV3-2; cdr3_aa: CASSMGQLNTEAFF; cdr3_nt: TGTGCCAGCAGCATGGGCCAGTTAAACACTGAAGCTTTCTTT
d_call: TRBD2; clone_size: NA; j_call: TRBJ2-2; v_call: TRBV5-4; cdr3_aa: CASSPRTSGGADTGELFF; cdr3_nt: TGTGCCAGCAGCCCCCGGACTAGCGGGGGGGCGGACACCGGGGAGCTGTTTTTT
d_call: NA; clone_size: NA; j_call: TRBJ2-5; v_call: TRBV14; cdr3_aa: CASSQDHPSETQYF; cdr3_nt: TGTGCCAGCAGCCAAGATCACCCTAGCGAGACCCAGTACTTC
d_call: NA; clone_size: once; j_call: TRBJ2-1; v_call: TRBV5-6; cdr3_aa: CASSLGGLVWNEQFF; cdr3_nt: TGTGCCAGCAGCTTGGGGGGCCTCGTTTGGAATGAGCAGTTCTTC
d_call: TRBD2; clone_size: NA; j_call: TRBJ2-1; v_call: TRBV14; cdr3_aa: CASSQGSSGASYNEQFF; cdr3_nt: TGTGCCAGCAGCCAAGGATCTAGCGGGGCCTCCTACAATGAGCAGTTCTTC
d_call: TRBD1; clone_size: NA; j_call: TRBJ1-4; v_call: TRBV15; cdr3_aa: CATSRDRGQINEKLFF; cdr3_nt: TGTGCCACCAGCAGAGATAGGGGACAGATTAATGAAAAACTGTTTTTT
d_call: TRBD2; clone_size: once; j_call: TRBJ2-3; v_call: TRBV5-4; cdr3_aa: CASSPGGASGGADTQYF; cdr3_nt: TGTGCCAGCAGCCCCGGTGGGGCTAGCGGGGGGGCGGATACGCAGTATTTT
d_call: TRBD1; clone_size: NA; j_call: TRBJ2-7; v_call: TRBV5-1; cdr3_aa: CASSLGAGGYEQYF; cdr3_nt: TGCGCCAGCAGCTTGGGGGCAGGGGGCTACGAGCAGTACTTC
d_call: NA; clone_size: NA; j_call: TRBJ1-2; v_call: TRBV10-3; cdr3_aa: CAISDGKNYGYTF; cdr3_nt: TGTGCCATCAGTGATGGCAAGAACTATGGCTACACCTTC
d_call: NA; clone_size: NA; j_call: TRBJ2-6; v_call: TRBV2; cdr3_aa: CASRGGANVLTF; cdr3_nt: TGTGCCAGTAGGGGAGGGGCCAACGTCCTGACTTTC
d_call: TRBD2; clone_size: NA; j_call: TRBJ2-1; v_call: TRBV3-1/TRBV3-2; cdr3_aa: CASSQPSVRGGPHEQFF; cdr3_nt: TGTGCCAGCAGCCAACCATCAGTGCGGGGGGGCCCTCATGAGCAGTTCTTC
d_call: TRBD2; clone_size: once; j_call: TRBJ2-7; v_call: TRBV19; cdr3_aa: CASSTSGGFSYEQYF; cdr3_nt: TGTGCCAGTAGTACTAGCGGGGGCTTCTCCTACGAGCAGTACTTC
d_call: NA; clone_size: NA; j_call: TRBJ1-3; v_call: TRBV9; cdr3_aa: CASSGRGNSGNTIYF; cdr3_nt: TGTGCCAGCAGCGGAAGGGGTAACTCTGGAAACACCATATATTTT
d_call: NA; clone_size: NA; j_call: TRBJ2-1; v_call: TRBV12-5; cdr3_aa: CASGLTGSWGSYNEQFF; cdr3_nt: TGTGCTAGTGGTTTGACAGGGTCGTGGGGTTCCTACAATGAGCAGTTCTTC
d_call: NA; clone_size: once; j_call: TRBJ1-5; v_call: TRBV6-2/TRBV6-3; cdr3_aa: CASSLREGLLGFVQPQHF; cdr3_nt: TGTGCCAGCAGTCTCCGGGAGGGCCTTTTAGGTTTTGTGCAGCCCCAGCATTTT
d_call: TRBD1; clone_size: once; j_call: TRBJ2-3; v_call: TRBV18; cdr3_aa: CASSPGTGGTDTQYF; cdr3_nt: TGTGCCAGCTCACCAGGGACAGGGGGCACAGATACGCAGTATTTT
d_call: NA; clone_size: few; j_call: TRBJ1-5; v_call: TRBV25-1; cdr3_aa: CASRAGQNQPQHF; cdr3_nt: TGTGCCAGCAGAGCCGGACAGAATCAGCCCCAGCATTTT
d_call: NA; clone_size: NA; j_call: TRBJ2-5; v_call: TRBV11-2; cdr3_aa: CASSLIAGAQETQYF; cdr3_nt: TGTGCCAGCAGCTTGATTGCGGGGGCCCAAGAGACCCAGTACTTC
d_call: TRBD1; clone_size: NA; j_call: TRBJ1-4; v_call: TRBV6-5; cdr3_aa: CASSYSSGTGSEKLFF; cdr3_nt: TGTGCCAGCAGTTACTCGTCCGGGACAGGGAGTGAAAAACTGTTTTTT
d_call: NA; clone_size: NA; j_call: TRBJ2-5; v_call: TRBV5-1; cdr3_aa: CASSQTRGTQETQYF; cdr3_nt: TGCGCCAGCAGCCAGACCCGGGGAACTCAAGAGACCCAGTACTTC
d_call: NA; clone_size: NA; j_call: TRBJ2-5; v_call: TRBV4-1; cdr3_aa: CASSQASFGREETQYF; cdr3_nt: TGCGCCAGCAGCCAGGCAAGCTTCGGGCGGGAAGAGACCCAGTACTTC
d_call: NA; clone_size: NA; j_call: TRBJ2-3; v_call: TRBV2; cdr3_aa: CATRPRDLLTDTQYF; cdr3_nt: TGTGCCACCCGACCACGGGACTTACTCACAGATACGCAGTATTTT
d_call: TRBD1; clone_size: NA; j_call: TRBJ1-1; v_call: TRBV15; cdr3_aa: CATSTQDRTGTEAFF; cdr3_nt: TGTGCCACCAGCACTCAGGACAGGACGGGCACTGAAGCTTTCTTT
d_call: NA; clone_size: NA; j_call: TRBJ2-3; v_call: TRBV18; cdr3_aa: CASSPLSPGTDTQYF; cdr3_nt: TGTGCCAGCTCACCACTCTCACCGGGTACAGATACGCAGTATTTT
d_call: NA; clone_size: NA; j_call: TRBJ1-4; v_call: TRBV4-1; cdr3_aa: CASSNWVRELFF; cdr3_nt: TGCGCCAGCAGCAACTGGGTCAGGGAACTGTTTTTT
d_call: NA; clone_size: NA; j_call: TRBJ2-7; v_call: TRBV6-1; cdr3_aa: CASSEYGRSSYEQYF; cdr3_nt: TGTGCCAGCAGTGAATATGGCCGAAGCTCCTACGAGCAGTACTTC
d_call: TRBD1; clone_size: NA; j_call: TRBJ2-5; v_call: TRBV23-1; cdr3_aa: CASSQLAGGIGETQYF; cdr3_nt: TGCGCCAGCAGTCAATTGGCAGGGGGAATTGGAGAGACCCAGTACTTC
d_call: TRBD1; clone_size: NA; j_call: TRBJ2-1; v_call: TRBV18; cdr3_aa: CASSPGTGDHNEQFF; cdr3_nt: TGTGCCAGCTCACCCGGGACAGGGGACCACAATGAGCAGTTCTTC
d_call: NA; clone_size: NA; j_call: TRBJ1-3; v_call: TRBV5-1; cdr3_aa: CASSLQGSGNTIYF; cdr3_nt: TGCGCCAGCAGCTTACAGGGCTCTGGAAACACCATATATTTT
d_call: NA; clone_size: NA; j_call: TRBJ1-1; v_call: TRBV19; cdr3_aa: CASSIDWLQRRMNTEAFF; cdr3_nt: TGTGCCAGTAGTATAGATTGGTTACAGCGGAGGATGAACACTGAAGCTTTCTTT
d_call: NA; clone_size: NA; j_call: TRBJ1-3; v_call: TRBV11-2; cdr3_aa: CASSLDRQHSGNTIYF; cdr3_nt: TGTGCCAGCAGCTTAGACAGACAACACTCTGGAAACACCATATATTTT
d_call: TRBD1; clone_size: NA; j_call: TRBJ1-1; v_call: TRBV25-1; cdr3_aa: CASSLLGDRDTEAFF; cdr3_nt: TGTGCCAGCAGCCTGTTGGGGGACAGGGATACTGAAGCTTTCTTT